These T cell receptor beta chains were read from a single sample in a study of T cell responses to AZD1222 COVID-19 vaccine. This table comes from immunoSEQ multiplex PCR, and its TCRdb copy is limited to in-frame clones, with some not included. The table has over 100,000 clones, almost 85% seen once; the top ten hold more than 15%. Sequenced here: peripheral blood, sampled on day 0 of AZD1222 vaccination. These receptors came from an adult in good health. Both conserved end residues are part of each CDR3. A D gene is named only where the DNA matches it firmly. Only some rows state a clone size, as once, few, many or a class for expanded clones.

d_call,v_call,clone_size,j_call,cdr3_nt,cdr3_aa
-,TRBV9,-,TRBJ1-3,TGTGCCAGCAGCCCATCGGGGGTCTCTGGAAACACCATATATTTT,CASSPSGVSGNTIYF
TRBD2,TRBV29-1,-,TRBJ2-1,TGCAGCGTTGCCCCGTTTTTACGAGCGGGAGCGGAAAATGAGCAGTTCTTC,CSVAPFLRAGAENEQFF
TRBD2,TRBV2,few,TRBJ2-3,TGTGCCAGCAGGGGGAGGGGCGTCACAGATACGCAGTATTTT,CASRGRGVTDTQYF
-,TRBV5-6,-,TRBJ1-2,TGTGCCAGCAGCCCCCGCCCGCTTAACTATGGCTACACCTTC,CASSPRPLNYGYTF
-,TRBV14,-,TRBJ1-2,TGTGCCAGCAGCCAAGTGGGGGTGGTCTATGGCTACACCTTC,CASSQVGVVYGYTF
TRBD1,TRBV20-1,-,TRBJ1-5,TGCAGTGCTAGTCCAGGGGGAAGGCAGCCCCAGCATTTT,CSASPGGRQPQHF
-,TRBV12-3/TRBV12-4,-,TRBJ1-2,TGTGCCAGCGGGGCAGGCTATGGCTACACCTTC,CASGAGYGYTF
TRBD1,TRBV27,-,TRBJ1-2,TGTGCCAGCACCTCAGGACAGGCTATAGGCGATGGCTACACCTTC,CASTSGQAIGDGYTF
-,TRBV28,-,TRBJ2-7,TGTGCCAGCAGTTTAGTCCCGGGGGCTCCGACTAGAAACGAGCAGTACTTC,CASSLVPGAPTRNEQYF
-,TRBV29-1,-,TRBJ1-1,TGCAGCGTTGATAACAGGGACGGGCACACTGAAGCTTTCTTT,CSVDNRDGHTEAFF
-,TRBV24-1,-,TRBJ2-7,TGTGCCACCAGTGACGTTGGGGGGTTCGAGCAGTACTTC,CATSDVGGFEQYF
-,TRBV7-2,-,TRBJ2-7,TGTGCCAGCAGCTTAGTTCCCAGGTCGTCCTACGAGCAGTACTTC,CASSLVPRSSYEQYF
-,TRBV7-2,-,TRBJ1-6,TGTGCCAGCAGCTCCCCCTCCAGGGCGCAAAATTCACCCCTCCACTTT,CASSSPSRAQNSPLHF
-,TRBV25-1,once,TRBJ1-3,TGTGCCAGCAGTGACCTCTTCACCTCTGGAAACACCATATATTTT,CASSDLFTSGNTIYF
-,TRBV19,once,TRBJ1-1,TGTGCCAGTAGTATCGCCAGCCTTGAAGCTTTCTTT,CASSIASLEAFF
-,TRBV5-1,few,TRBJ2-3,TGCGCCAGCAGCTTGGTTGGGGGTAGAGATACGCAGTATTTT,CASSLVGGRDTQYF
TRBD1,TRBV24-1,-,TRBJ2-1,TGTGCCACCAGTGCCCTTACAGGGGGCTCCTACAATGAGCAGTTCTTC,CATSALTGGSYNEQFF
TRBD2,TRBV5-5,medium-sized,TRBJ2-3,TGTGCCAGCAGCCTTGTAGGCGGGAGGGCGGCAGATACGCAGTATTTT,CASSLVGGRAADTQYF
-,TRBV24-1,-,TRBJ2-3,TGTGCCACCAGTGAGGGGCGCACAGATACGCAGTATTTT,CATSEGRTDTQYF
TRBD2,TRBV9,-,TRBJ2-1,TGTGCCAGCAGCGTCCGGACTAGCGGGGGGGATGAGCAGTTCTTC,CASSVRTSGGDEQFF
-,TRBV5-1,few,TRBJ2-7,TGCGCCAGCAGCCTGGGGAGTCCCCTCGAGCAGTACTTC,CASSLGSPLEQYF
-,TRBV3-1/TRBV3-2,few,TRBJ1-5,TGTGCCAGCAGCCGGGGACGGGAAAATCAGCCCCAGCATTTT,CASSRGRENQPQHF
-,TRBV10-3,-,TRBJ2-7,TGTGCCATCTCGAAGCAAGAACGAGAAGAGCAGTACTTC,CAISKQEREEQYF
TRBD1,TRBV6-4,-,TRBJ1-2,TGTGCCAGCAGTACGAACCCGGGACAGGGATATGGCTACACCTTC,CASSTNPGQGYGYTF
-,TRBV15,once,TRBJ1-5,TGTGCCACCAGCGACCCCCTTTTGGGCAGGGGAAATCAGCCCCAGCATTTT,CATSDPLLGRGNQPQHF
-,TRBV24-1,-,TRBJ1-1,TGTGCCACCAGCAAGGTGGACATACGAGTATACGAAGCTTTCTTT,CATSKVDIRVYEAFF
-,TRBV27,-,TRBJ1-1,TGTGCCAGCAGTAGACCGCGGGACGTTGGGGTGTTTGGTGCTTTCTTT,CASSRPRDVGVFGAFF
-,TRBV6-2/TRBV6-3,-,TRBJ1-6,TGTGCCAGCAGTGCTCCAGGACAGCCTAATTCACCCCTCCACTTT,CASSAPGQPNSPLHF
TRBD1,TRBV7-9,-,TRBJ1-4,TGTGCCAGCAGAGAAGACAGGGGCCGTAATGAAAAACTGTTTTTT,CASREDRGRNEKLFF
-,TRBV5-1,once,TRBJ2-3,TGCGCCAGCAGCTTGAATACCCCAGATACGCAGTATTTT,CASSLNTPDTQYF
TRBD2,TRBV6-6,-,TRBJ2-3,TGTGCCAGCGTTACTAGCGGGGGGATCACAGATACGCAGTATTTT,CASVTSGGITDTQYF
-,TRBV7-5,-,TRBJ2-7,TGTGCCAGAAGCCCAGCAGGCGGCCACGAGCAGTACTTC,CARSPAGGHEQYF
-,TRBV30,-,TRBJ1-2,TGTGCCTGGATTTCGACAGCCAACTATGGCTACACCTTC,CAWISTANYGYTF
TRBD2,TRBV28,-,TRBJ2-7,TGTGCCAGCAGTACTAGCGGGTCCTACGAGCAGTACTTC,CASSTSGSYEQYF
TRBD2,TRBV13,-,TRBJ2-1,TGTGCCAGCAGCTTCTGGGGAGGGTCCTACAATGAGCAGTTCTTC,CASSFWGGSYNEQFF
TRBD1,TRBV19,once,TRBJ1-1,TGTGCCAGTAGTATGGTCGCGGGACAGGGTGGAGCTGAAGCTTTCTTT,CASSMVAGQGGAEAFF
-,TRBV15,-,TRBJ2-5,TGTGCCACCAGCGAGAGGACCTCTTTGGGTGAGACCCAGTACTTC,CATSERTSLGETQYF
-,TRBV30,-,TRBJ1-5,TGTGCCTGGAGTGTCGACAGGCGGGGGCAGCCCCAGCATTTT,CAWSVDRRGQPQHF
TRBD1,TRBV27,many,TRBJ2-2,TGTGCCAGCAGCCCTAACAGGGGGATTTTGGGCACCGGGGAGCTGTTTTTT,CASSPNRGILGTGELFF
-,TRBV5-1,-,TRBJ2-7,TGCGCCAGCAGCCTGCAGACAGGGAGGATCGACGAGCAGTACTTC,CASSLQTGRIDEQYF
-,TRBV11-2,-,TRBJ1-2,TGTGCCAGCAGCTTAGAACAGGCGTATGGCTACACCTTC,CASSLEQAYGYTF
-,TRBV27,-,TRBJ1-5,TGTGCCAGCAGACTAGGGGGGCCTAGCAATCAGCCCCAGCATTTT,CASRLGGPSNQPQHF
TRBD2,TRBV18,-,TRBJ2-1,TGTGCCAGCTTTAGCGGGATTGGGTACAATGAGCAGTTCTTC,CASFSGIGYNEQFF
-,TRBV2,-,TRBJ1-5,TGTGCCACCAGTGGTAAAGGGAATCAGCCCCAGCATTTT,CATSGKGNQPQHF
TRBD1,TRBV6-2/TRBV6-3,-,TRBJ2-1,TGTGCCAGCAGTCTCGGGACAGGACCGTACAATGAGCAGTTCTTC,CASSLGTGPYNEQFF
TRBD1,TRBV5-4,-,TRBJ1-4,TGTGCCAGCAGTCCCTCCCCGGGACAGTATATCGGGTCAACTAATGAAAAACTGTTTTTT,CASSPSPGQYIGSTNEKLFF
-,TRBV7-3,-,TRBJ2-5,TGTGCCAGCAGCTTAACCGGGGGCGGGGAGACCCAGTACTTC,CASSLTGGGETQYF
-,TRBV7-8,-,TRBJ2-2,TGTGCCAGCAGCCCCCAATTTGGGACCGGGGAGCTGTTTTTT,CASSPQFGTGELFF
-,TRBV12-5,-,TRBJ1-1,TGTGCTAGTGGTGTCAGAACCTCGAACACTGAAGCTTTCTTT,CASGVRTSNTEAFF
-,TRBV5-1,-,TRBJ2-5,TGCGCCAGCAGCTTGGGACAGTTGGAGACCCAGTACTTC,CASSLGQLETQYF
-,TRBV10-3,-,TRBJ1-1,TGTGCCATCAGTGAAAGAGGGAACACTGAAGCTTTCTTT,CAISERGNTEAFF
TRBD1,TRBV2,-,TRBJ1-6,TGTGCCAGCGGGGGACAGGGCAATTCACCCCTCCACTTT,CASGGQGNSPLHF
-,TRBV5-4,-,TRBJ2-1,TGTGCCAGCTCCATGGTAGATGAGCAGTTCTTC,CASSMVDEQFF
TRBD1,TRBV29-1,-,TRBJ1-1,TGCAGCGTGGCAGACAGGGGGTTAGGGACTGAAGCTTTCTTT,CSVADRGLGTEAFF
TRBD2,TRBV18,once,TRBJ2-2,TGTGCCAGCTCACCGCGACTAGCGGGGGAAACCGGGGAGCTGTTTTTT,CASSPRLAGETGELFF